This T cell receptor beta chain emerged from a study of CD8 T cells in Susac syndrome. Whole-study findings and limits: The relatively small number of individuals in the TCR sequencing and HLA analysis was acknowledged by the study.

A note on this clonotype: Its antigen is still unknown.

When the RNA was reverse transcribed, random hexamers were used with an input of 0.5 to 1 ug. The immunoSEQ assay covered 54 Vbeta and 13 Jbeta segments for CDR3. TCRdb recomputed calls from the immunoSEQ multiplex PCR reads with MiXCR, one row per CDR3 protein. The sample has some 300,000 distinct CDR3 sequences, roughly 85% seen once. Trimming left V 2 bases short and J 3 bases short, with 11 bases between. CDR1 is SGHKS, CDR2 YYEKEE, per germline (reference sequence). This CDR3 contains 15 residues. Treatment-naive patients with stable or active relapsing-remitting disease were the multiple sclerosis controls. The CD8+ and CD4+ T cells were negatively isolated, with the TEMRA cells enriched by FACS.

This chain links TRBV5-5 with TRBJ2-2; possible D gene TRBD1, 6 bases. Sequencing was carried out using CD8+ T cells from PBMCs. The sequence derives from a human donor with multiple sclerosis. CDR3 in DNA: TGTGCCAGCAGCTTTCCGGGACAATACACCGGGGAGCTGTTTTTT. It translates to CASSFPGQYTGELFF.